A single sample is the source of the 17 T cell receptor beta chains below, sequenced in a study of blood T cell repertoires in COVID-19. Clones were sequenced by immunoSEQ multiplex PCR, and TCRdb holds only the in-frame ones, with some missing. The data contain 150,000 to 200,000 clones, approximately 86% of them singletons. The sample comprised peripheral blood. These receptors were collected from a woman of 80 years or more with acute or convalescent COVID-19.

The chain carries TRBV3-1 (or the pseudogene TRBV3-2) and TRBJ1-6, with D possibly being TRBD1 (6 bases). The CDR3 runs to 16 residues. Germline V gives CDR1 LGHDT, CDR2 YNNKEL (reference sequence). V shed 3 bases and J shed 10 bases, with 19 bases lying between them. CDR3 amino acids: CASSQLPGTLRSPLHF. CDR3 sequence (DNA): TGTGCCAGCAGCCAGCTCCCCGGGACATTAAGATCACCCCTCCACTTT.

The chain recombines TRBV6-5 with TRBJ2-2; 10 positions match TRBD1. CDR1 MNHEY and CDR2 SVGAGI come from the germline V gene. The CDR3 runs 14 residues. With V trimmed by 7 bases and J by 7 bases, 6 bases remained unmatched. CDR3 sequence reads: CASKQTGGHGELFF. DNA for the CDR3: TGTGCCAGCAAGCAGACAGGGGGCCACGGGGAGCTGTTTTTT.

The chain carries TRBV12-5 and TRBJ1-6, with 11 bases matching TRBD1. The length of the CDR3 is 17 residues. The V segment lost 0 bases and the J segment 9 bases; nucleotides outside the gene matches: 7. Germline assignment: CDR1 LGHNT and CDR2 FRNRAP. The CDR3 protein is CASGLVIGQGAFSPLHF. The CDR3 DNA sequence: TGTGCTAGTGGTTTGGTAATAGGACAGGGGGCGTTTTCACCCCTCCACTTT.

The J gene is TRBJ2-7, the V gene TRBV18, with 7 positions matching TRBD1. The CDR3 length is 13 residues. J gave up 5 bases and V 2 bases, and 3 bases lay outside the gene matches. Germline V gene data show CDR1 as KGHSH and CDR2 as LQKENI. The CDR3 loop is CASSPDRVHEQYF. DNA of the CDR3: TGTGCCAGCTCACCAGACAGGGTCCACGAGCAGTACTTC. Complete variable domain (other parts from reference TRBV18 and TRBJ2-7): NAGVMQNPRHLVRRRGQEARLRCSPMKGHSHVYWYRQLPEEGLKFMVYLQKENIIDESGMPKERFSAEFPKEGPSILRIQQVVRGDSAAYFCASSPDRVHEQYFGPGTRLTVT.

This chain uses TRBV12-3 or TRBV12-4 with TRBJ2-5, with D hard to call. The ends were cut back, 3 bases at V and 3 bases at J, with 8 bases in the middle. The CDR3 is 13 amino acids. CDR3 sequence: CASSFRPEETQYF. The CDR3 DNA reads as TGTGCCAGCAGTTTTCGCCCAGAAGAGACCCAGTACTTC.

This clone was seen only a few times. The chain links TRBV7-2 to TRBJ2-5; D remains ambiguous. V lost 3 bases to trimming and J lost 1 base, with 6 bases between them. This CDR3 comprises 13 residues. From germline, CDR1 is SGHTA and CDR2 FQGNSA. CDR3 region: CASSFLFQETQYF. The CDR3, as DNA: TGTGCCAGCAGCTTCTTGTTCCAAGAGACCCAGTACTTC.

This chain connects TRBV20-1 to TRBJ1-1; D unresolved. The CDR3 contains 13 residues. Germline CDR1 reads DFQATT; CDR2 reads SNEGSKA (reference sequence). The germline V and J ends were trimmed by 3 bases and 3 bases, with 11 bases remaining between them. CDR3 sequence reads: CSASVTADTEAFF. In DNA, the CDR3 is TGCAGTGCTAGTGTGACCGCGGACACTGAAGCTTTCTTT.

V usage is TRBV3-1 (or the pseudogene TRBV3-2) and J usage is TRBJ1-3; D gene uncertain. The germline V and J ends were trimmed by 0 bases and 0 bases, with 6 bases remaining between them. This CDR3 has 15 residues. Germline assignment: CDR1 LGHDT and CDR2 YNNKEL (reference sequence). As DNA, the CDR3 is TGTGCCAGCAGCCAAGACTTTTTCTCTGGAAACACCATATATTTT. It translates to CASSQDFFSGNTIYF.

This clone was recorded once. This chain uses TRBV6-2 or TRBV6-3 with TRBJ1-6, with a possible D match to TRBD1 (6 bases). Trimming removed 5 bases at V and 9 bases at J, with 17 bases between. CDR1 and CDR2 (germline): MNHEY, SVGEGT. The CDR3 totals 15 residues. CDR3 nucleotide sequence: TGTGCCAGCAGTCCCGGACAGACTTCGGGTTCACCCCTCCACTTT. Translated: CASSPGQTSGSPLHF.

This sequence joins TRBV5-1 and TRBJ2-2; D unresolved. This CDR3 has 15 residues. The germline V gene encodes CDR1 SGHRS and CDR2 YFSETQ. V dropped 0 bases and J dropped 0 bases, with 6 bases sitting between them. The CDR3 nucleotides are TGCGCCAGCAGCTTGGCGCCTACGAACACCGGGGAGCTGTTTTTT. Translated, it gives CASSLAPTNTGELFF.

The gene calls are TRBV3-1 (or the pseudogene TRBV3-2) and TRBJ1-3, with TRBD1 identical over 7 bases. The CDR3 extends over 14 amino acids. The junction had 0 bases not matched to a gene; V was cut back by 4 bases and J by 0 bases. Germline-derived CDR1 and CDR2 are LGHDT and YNNKEL (reference sequence). The CDR3 protein is CASSPGGSGNTIYF. DNA for the CDR3: TGTGCCAGCAGCCCAGGGGGCTCTGGAAACACCATATATTTT.

This chain uses TRBV27 with TRBJ2-2; TRBD1 agrees at 9 bases. This CDR3 is 15 amino acids long. V trimming: 5 bases; J trimming: 3 bases; junction bases outside the gene matches: 4. The germline V gene has CDR1 MNHEY and CDR2 SMNVEV (reference sequence). CDR3 DNA sequence: TGTGCCAGCAGTCGCCGACAGGGGGACACCGGGGAGCTGTTTTTT. Protein product: CASSRRQGDTGELFF.

The table lists this clone with a count of one. The chain couples TRBV5-1 to TRBJ2-7; 8 bases align to TRBD1. Germline trimming cut 3 bases from V and 4 bases from J; bases unmatched to any gene: 6. The germline V gene encodes CDR1 SGHRS and CDR2 YFSETQ. The CDR3 spans 14 residues. In DNA form, the CDR3 reads TGCGCCAGCAGCTCGGGACAGGAGATATACGAGCAGTACTTC. Protein product: CASSSGQEIYEQYF. Using reference TRBV5-1 and TRBJ2-7 for the parts outside the CDR3, the full variable domain is KAGVTQTPRYLIKTRGQQVTLSCSPISGHRSVSWYQQTPGQGLQFLFEYFSETQRNKGNFPGRFSGRQFSNSRSEMNVSTLELGDSALYLCASSSGQEIYEQYFGPGTRLTVT.

This chain uses TRBV5-1 with TRBJ1-5, with 8 bases matching TRBD1. The V and J ends lost 3 bases and 7 bases, in that order; junction bases with no gene match: 6. The CDR3 has 14 amino acids. In germline, CDR1 is SGHRS, CDR2 YFSETQ. CDR3 coding DNA: TGCGCCAGCAGCTCAGGGGGCATAAACCAGCCCCAGCATTTT. It is translated as CASSSGGINQPQHF.

About this clone itself: Compared with germline, one end of the junction differs, possibly owing to a read error. The chain has TRBV30 and TRBJ2-1, with 7 positions matching TRBD2. This CDR3 has 11 amino acids. The germline CDR1 and CDR2 sequences are GTSNPN and SVGIG (reference sequence). The CDR3 coding sequence is TGTGCCTGGAGGAGCCGGGACTACCGCATCTTC. It specifies CAWRSRDYRIF.

This clone was seen only a few times. V usage is TRBV2 and J usage is TRBJ1-1, with D perhaps matching TRBD1 (6 bases). Germline V gene lookup returns CDR1 SNHLY and CDR2 FYNNEI. This CDR3 has 12 residues. Trimming left V 6 bases short and J 10 bases short, with 15 bases between. The CDR3 DNA reads as TGTGCCAGCAGCGGGACAAATTTCGGAGCTTTCTTT. This sequence encodes CASSGTNFGAFF.

This clone occurred many times. The V and J genes are TRBV7-9 and TRBJ2-2; D is perhaps TRBD2 (5 bases). Trimming took 11 bases from V and 3 from J, leaving 10 bases between them. CDR1 SEHNR and CDR2 FQNEAQ come from the germline V gene (reference sequence). The CDR3 has 12 amino acids. The CDR3 bases are TGTGCCGGAGGCCGGGACACCGGGGAGCTGTTTTTT. Its translation is CAGGRDTGELFF.